This TCR beta chain is from a study of blood T cell repertoires in COVID-19. The CDR3 consists of 14 residues. Germline-derived CDR1 and CDR2 are MNHEY and SVGAGI. Trimming took off 2 bases at V and 5 bases at J, with 12 bases between the two ends. Produced via immunoSEQ multiplex PCR; TCRdb's table is partial and in-frame only. The table has 200,000 to 300,000 clones, 75% to 85% seen once. Sequencing was done on a sample of peripheral blood. The J gene is TRBJ2-5, the V gene TRBV6-5; tentatively, D is TRBD1 (7 bases). The sequence came from a human donor in a cohort sampled during active COVID-19. The CDR3, as DNA: TGTGCCAGCAGTTACCTCGGGGGACAGGAGACCCAGTACTTC. It is translated as CASSYLGGQETQYF.